The entry below describes one TCR beta chain. The antigen is undetermined. The junction and the germline gene differ at one end; a read error may be behind it. This sample is drawn from a study of T cell repertoires in cytomegalovirus infection. Study information: Recently identified HLA-C-restricted CMV epitopes were used, and well-studied HLA-B-restricted CMV epitopes were used as well. Whole-study findings and limits: Pooled public TCR beta family frequency picked out CMV carriers with the relevant HLA.

The CDR3 contains 16 residues. Germline lookup yields CDR1 MNHEY and CDR2 SVGAGI. Via MiXCR, TCRdb re-called the reads, giving one row per CDR3 protein. Of 75,000 to 95,000 distinct CDR3 sequences in the sample, about 44% are singletons; the top ten hold approximately 93%. This clonotype was obtained from a human donor in good health (CMV status not recorded). Some clones in this sample may be carry-over from other donors' samples. The source was CD8+ T cells from cultured PBMCs, collected from culture after CMV antigen stimulation. V usage is TRBV6-5 and J usage is TRBJ1-2, with a tentative D call TRBD1 (6 bases). Here the CDR3 reads CASSYSGDGGPGGYTF. CDR3 in DNA: TGTGCCAGCAGCTACTCAGGGGACGGAGGGCCGGGGGGCTACACCTTC.